This T cell receptor (beta chain) was documented in a study of cytomegalovirus exposure and HLA in healthy donors. Study-level points and caveats: HLA alleles showed associations with 15,000 to 20,000 TCR beta sequences in a later analysis, at a 0.05 false discovery rate.

Germline loops: CDR1 GTSNPN, CDR2 SVGIG (reference sequence). CDR3 length equals 15 residues. With 3 bases clipped from V and 7 bases from J, the junction kept 8 bases outside the gene matches. The PCR had 60 Vbeta and 13 Jbeta primers. Repertoires were generated with immunoSEQ multiplex PCR, while TCRdb's copy carries only in-frame clones and drops some. In the table there are some 140,000 clones, less than 80% of which are singletons. To note about this clone: Its target is not known.

J is TRBJ2-6 and V is TRBV30; 8 nucleotides line up with TRBD1. The origin of this receptor is a woman in her 50s in good health and CMV-seropositive. Sequenced material: PBMCs. The CDR3 DNA is TGTGCCTGGAGCCCCGACAGGGGTATTGCCAACGTCCTGACTTTC. It specifies CAWSPDRGIANVLTF.